This T cell receptor (beta chain) came from a study of cytotoxic CD8 clonotypes in ibrutinib-treated CLL. Points from the study as a whole: Rare overall, public clonotypes shrank or held steady under therapy.

The CDR3 has 16 residues. Per the germline V gene, CDR1 is LGHNA and CDR2 is YSLEER. Germline trimming cut 3 bases from V and 4 bases from J; bases unmatched to any gene: 10. As regards this clone: Its antigen remains unknown.

Here immunoSEQ multiplex PCR was the method, and the copy in TCRdb shows in-frame clones only, minus some. Here the sample spans some 100,000 clones, more than 55% being singletons. The V and J genes are TRBV4-3 and TRBJ2-5, with 8 bases aligning to TRBD1. The input for sequencing was PBMCs, taken after 24 months of ibrutinib treatment. This TCR was sampled from a human donor with chronic lymphocytic leukemia. CDR3 DNA sequence: TGCGCCAGCAGCCAGACGGTAGCCACAGGGGGAGAGACCCAGTACTTC. It is translated as CASSQTVATGGETQYF.